This T cell receptor (beta chain) was identified in a study of yellow fever vaccine responses in identical twins. Study results and limitations: After vaccination, twins' T cell response reportedly seemed partly convergent, partly personalized.

TCRdb used MiXCR to reprocess the RT-PCR reads, holding one entry per CDR3 protein. Among several thousand distinct CDR3 sequences listed, approximately 86% were seen once. With respect to this clonotype: Its antigen is still unknown.

V gave up 0 bases and J gave up 2 bases, with 13 bases separating them. Germline CDR1 reads DFQATT; CDR2 reads SNEGSKA (reference sequence). The CDR3 has 15 residues. The sequences come from T cells from blood (PBMCs), unsorted or a sorted subset (not recorded which), collected before or after yellow fever vaccination (not recorded which). This sequence originates from a woman aged 18-29 years who received the yellow fever vaccine. This chain links TRBV20-1 with TRBJ2-5, with D perhaps matching TRBD1 (6 bases). The CDR3 DNA reads as TGCAGTGCTAGAGATCCCAAACAGGGACAAGAGACCCAGTACTTC. Encoded protein: CSARDPKQGQETQYF.